Following are 23 T cell receptor beta chains from one sample sequenced in a study of regulatory T cells in long-lasting Graves disease. Arm-PCR of CDR3 regions and iRepertoire HTBI primers were used to build TCR beta libraries. MiXCR was run by TCRdb on the multiplex PCR reads, yielding one entry per CDR3 protein. The sample has about 200,000 distinct CDR3 sequences, roughly a fifth seen once; the top ten hold 10% to 15%. As for time point: newly diagnosed GD, antithyroid drugs for less than 3 months. PBMC RNA served as the TCR library source. The sample also formed part of further work on T cells in Graves' hyperthyroidism and ophthalmopathy.

The material was peripheral blood mononuclear cells (PBMCs), obtained at new diagnosis, from a patient treated with antithyroid drugs. The receptor set was obtained from a woman in her twenties or thirties with Graves disease.

This clonotype was counted ten times or more. This chain connects TRBV9 to TRBJ2-3; tentatively, D is TRBD1 (6 bases). CDR1 and CDR2 (germline): SGDLS, YYNGEE. This CDR3 spans 15 amino acids. V lost 2 bases to trimming and J lost 6 bases, with 16 bases between them. CDR3 sequence reads: CASSVDGTPTDTQYF. CDR3 in DNA: TGTGCCAGCAGCGTTGACGGGACACCTACGGATACGCAGTATTTT. Drawing the rest from reference TRBV9 and TRBJ2-3, the complete variable domain is DSGVTQTPKHLITATGQRVTLRCSPRSGDLSVYWYQQSLDQGLQFLIQYYNGEERAKGNILERFSAQQFPDLHSELNLSSLELGDSALYFCASSVDGTPTDTQYFGPGTRLTVL.

This clonotype was detected many times. The CDR3 protein is CSARLVGETQYF. The CDR3 DNA follows: TGCAGTGCTAGGCTAGTGGGGGAGACCCAGTACTTC. The rearrangement uses TRBV20-1 and TRBJ2-5; D not certain. With 3 bases removed from V and 5 bases from J, the gap between germline ends came to 10 bases. This CDR3 is 12 amino acids long. The germline CDR1 and CDR2 sequences are DFQATT and SNEGSKA (reference sequence).

This clonotype came up many times. The chain combines TRBV30 with TRBJ1-6; TRBD1 might be the D (5 bases). V was clipped by 3 bases and J by 0 bases, with 15 bases between them. The CDR3 loop spans 17 amino acids. Germline V gives CDR1 GTSNPN, CDR2 SVGIG (reference sequence). As DNA, the CDR3 is TGTGCCTGGAGCCCCGGCAGGGACGACTCCTATAATTCACCCCTCCACTTT. Translated: CAWSPGRDDSYNSPLHF.

This clonotype was detected only a few times. The V call is TRBV20-1, the J call TRBJ1-1; 7 positions agree with TRBD1. The CDR3 sequence is 15 residues long. CDR1 and CDR2 (germline): DFQATT, SNEGSKA (reference sequence). J gave up 1 base and V 0 bases, and 5 bases lay outside the gene matches. CDR3 coding DNA: TGCAGTGCTAGAGACCGCTACAGGGGGAACACTGAAGCTTTCTTT. It is translated as CSARDRYRGNTEAFF.

This clonotype was recorded at least ten times. This sequence joins TRBV28 and TRBJ1-5; D is perhaps TRBD1 (5 bases). The germline CDR1 and CDR2 sequences are MDHEN and SYDVKM. Trimming left V 7 bases short and J 1 base short, with 14 bases between. This CDR3 is 15 amino acids long. CDR3: CASNPPGGSNQPQHF. The CDR3 nucleotides are TGTGCCAGCAACCCTCCGGGGGGGAGCAATCAGCCCCAGCATTTT. Full variable domain (remainder filled in from reference TRBV28 and TRBJ1-5): DVKVTQSSRYLVKRTGEKVFLECVQDMDHENMFWYRQDPGLGLRLIYFSYDVKMKEKGDIPEGYSVSREKKERFSLILESASTNQTSMYLCASNPPGGSNQPQHFGDGTRLSIL.

This clonotype was counted at least ten times. This chain connects TRBV5-6 to TRBJ2-7; 15 bases are a match to TRBD2. V shed 4 bases and J 4 bases; nucleotides not matched to a gene: 9. CDR1 and CDR2 (germline): SGHDT, YYEEEE. CDR3 length: 17 residues. The CDR3, as DNA: TGTGCCAGCAGCGGGGGGACTAGCGGGAGGAACAATTACGAGCAGTACTTC. Translating gives CASSGGTSGRNNYEQYF.

This clonotype was seen ten or more times. This sequence joins TRBV28 and TRBJ2-7; D unresolved. The CDR3 runs 12 residues. Germline V gene sequence: CDR1 MDHEN, CDR2 SYDVKM. V lost 2 bases to trimming and J lost 6 bases, with 8 bases between them. The CDR3 sequence: CASSLGVSEQYF. In DNA form, the CDR3 reads TGTGCCAGCAGTTTAGGGGTCTCCGAGCAGTACTTC. Variable domain in full (rest from reference TRBV28 and TRBJ2-7): DVKVTQSSRYLVKRTGEKVFLECVQDMDHENMFWYRQDPGLGLRLIYFSYDVKMKEKGDIPEGYSVSREKKERFSLILESASTNQTSMYLCASSLGVSEQYFGPGTRLTVT.

The V and J genes are TRBV2 and TRBJ2-5, with D possibly matching TRBD2 (5 bases). Trimming removed 1 base from V and 13 bases from J, with 22 bases in between. This CDR3 is 15 amino acids long. The germline CDR1 and CDR2 sequences are SNHLY and FYNNEI. CDR3 sequence (DNA): TGTGCCAGCAGTGAAGGGGATGGAGGCACCTCTCCGGGGTACTTC. Its translation: CASSEGDGGTSPGYF.

A remark on this clonotype: This CDR3 is missing its conserved last phenylalanine or tryptophan, likely due to a read error. This chain joins TRBV2 and TRBJ2-5, with D possibly TRBD2 on 5 matching bases. CDR1 and CDR2 from the germline V gene are SNHLY and FYNNEI. The CDR3 contains 13 residues. Trimming removed 4 bases at V and 2 bases at J, with 8 bases between. The CDR3 nucleotides read TGTGCCAGCAGTGGGACGGGGCAAGAGACCCAGTACTCC. Translated: CASSGTGQETQYS.

The chain uses TRBV19 and TRBJ1-5, with D maybe TRBD1 (6 bases). Germline loops: CDR1 LNHDA, CDR2 SQIVND (reference sequence). Trimming cost V 5 bases and J 6 bases, with 17 bases left between them. This CDR3 contains 15 residues. CDR3 loop: CASSSPQGGSQPQHF. CDR3 coding DNA: TGTGCCAGTAGTTCCCCACAGGGAGGGAGTCAGCCCCAGCATTTT.

There are many counts of this clonotype. V gene TRBV10-3 combines with J gene TRBJ1-4; 9 bases line up with TRBD1. The CDR3 sequence is 13 residues long. Germline CDR1 reads ENHRY; CDR2 reads SYGVKD. The ends lost 9 bases at V and 8 bases at J; junction bases unmatched: 7. Here the CDR3 reads CAMRGTGSEKLFF. The CDR3 nucleotides read TGTGCCATGCGGGGGACAGGGAGCGAAAAACTGTTTTTT.

The table lists this clonotype with many counts. The chain uses TRBV20-1 and TRBJ1-2; 10 bases map to TRBD1. Germline V gives CDR1 DFQATT, CDR2 SNEGSKA (reference sequence). V was pared by 8 bases and J by 6 bases, with 9 bases of the junction left unmatched. CDR3 length: 13 residues. The CDR3, as DNA: TGCAGTACCTCGGGACAGGGGAGAAATGGCTACACCTTC. Residues: CSTSGQGRNGYTF.

The sample holds many counts of this clonotype. The genes are TRBV5-5 and TRBJ2-7, with TRBD1 as a possible D gene (6 bases). V was shortened by 6 bases and J by 2 bases, with 9 bases between the two germline ends. The CDR3 has 12 amino acids. CDR1 is SGHKS, CDR2 YYEKEE, per germline (reference sequence). CDR3 residues: CASTGQTYEQYF. The CDR3 bases are TGTGCCAGCACCGGACAGACCTACGAGCAGTACTTC.

The sample holds many counts of this clonotype. The V and J genes are TRBV18 and TRBJ2-1; no definite D call. Germline assignment: CDR1 KGHSH and CDR2 LQKENI. The CDR3 runs 15 residues. Trimming pared 2 bases from V and 0 bases from J, leaving 8 bases between. CDR3 DNA sequence: TGTGCCAGCTCACCAGAGTGGAGCTCCTACAATGAGCAGTTCTTC. Amino acids: CASSPEWSSYNEQFF.

This clonotype was seen many times. The rearrangement links TRBV12-3 or TRBV12-4 to TRBJ2-7, with no clear D. V lost 1 base to trimming and J lost 6 bases, with 7 bases between them. This CDR3 has 12 amino acids. CDR3 sequence (DNA): TGTGCCAGCAGTTTAGGTATATTCGAGCAGTACTTC. Encoded protein: CASSLGIFEQYF.

The CDR3 reads CASSQVGLEETQYF. CDR3 nucleotide sequence: TGTGCCAGCAGCCAGGTGGGACTGGAAGAGACCCAGTACTTC. The J gene is TRBJ2-5, the V gene TRBV14, with D possibly matching TRBD2 (6 bases). V was cut by 3 bases and J by 3 bases, with 11 bases left in between. From germline, CDR1 is SGHDN and CDR2 FVKESK. This CDR3 comprises 14 residues.

This clonotype occurred a few times. One base separates it from a far larger clone, so it is likely a read error. The J gene is TRBJ2-3, the V gene TRBV2; D ambiguous. Near its end, the DNA agrees better with TRBJ2-7, so the J call may be wrong. CDR1 SNHLY and CDR2 FYNNEI come from the germline V gene. The CDR3 spans 12 residues. The CDR3 bases are TGTGCCAGCGGCAAGGCCCCCTACGAGCAGTACTTC. Protein: CASGKAPYEQYF.

This clonotype was seen at least ten times. The V gene is TRBV2, the J gene TRBJ1-5; TRBD1 matches 8 bases. The CDR3 totals 14 residues. J gave up 4 bases and V 6 bases, and 5 bases lay outside the gene matches. Per germline, CDR1 SNHLY and CDR2 FYNNEI. DNA of the CDR3: TGTGCCAGCAGCCGACAGGGGAGGAATCAGCCCCAGCATTTT. It encodes CASSRQGRNQPQHF.

This clonotype was detected ten times or more. The chain has TRBV20-1 and TRBJ1-6; D gene uncertain. CDR3 length equals 14 residues. Trimming took 3 bases from V and 7 from J, leaving 13 bases between them. CDR1 and CDR2 (germline): DFQATT, SNEGSKA (reference sequence). The CDR3 loop is CSARAGESNSPLHF. CDR3 DNA sequence: TGCAGTGCTAGGGCAGGAGAATCGAATTCACCCCTCCACTTT.

This clonotype turned up a few times. A clone one base away is much larger, so this may be a read error. The chain is built from TRBV2 and TRBJ2-5, with 8 nucleotides matching TRBD1. The DNA end lines up better with TRBJ2-1; the J call may be wrong. CDR1 and CDR2 (germline): SNHLY, FYNNEI. The CDR3 spans 18 residues. The CDR3 here is CASSSPPTGDYTHNEQFF. CDR3 DNA: TGTGCCAGCAGTTCTCCCCCGACAGGGGATTACACCCACAATGAGCAGTTCTTC.

This rearrangement joins TRBV30 to TRBJ2-5; D is tentatively TRBD1 or TRBD2 (6 bases each). V was trimmed by 1 base and J by 5 bases, leaving 17 bases between them. The CDR3 sequence is 15 residues long. In germline, CDR1 is GTSNPN, CDR2 SVGIG (reference sequence). CDR3 bases: TGTGCCTGGAGTGAACATCTGGGGGGCCGGGAGACCCAGTACTTC. This codes for CAWSEHLGGRETQYF.

V gene TRBV14 combines with J gene TRBJ1-2, with unresolved D. The CDR3 contains 12 residues. Germline CDR1 SGHDN, CDR2 FVKESK. V was trimmed by 0 bases and J by 4 bases, leaving 3 bases between them. The CDR3 reads CASSQESYGYTF. CDR3 bases: TGTGCCAGCAGCCAAGAAAGCTATGGCTACACCTTC.

Turning to this clonotype: This probably arose from a read error, given a far larger clone one base away. The chain joins TRBV27 to TRBJ2-7; 9 positions agree with TRBD1. The CDR3 has 15 residues. Germline assignment: CDR1 MNHEY and CDR2 SMNVEV (reference sequence). Germline trimming cut 6 bases from V and 1 base from J; bases unmatched to any gene: 7. The CDR3 is CASSGRGTGSYEQYF. The CDR3 coding sequence is TGTGCCAGCAGCGGACGAGGGACAGGGTCCTACGAGCAGTACTTC.